The entry that follows covers one TCR beta chain sequence. This clonotype has a handful of counts. Its target antigen remains unknown. Base qualities are not recorded, but no much larger clone differs from it by a single base. The source of the sample is a study of T cells after yellow fever vaccination (dated by TCRdb to between 2018 and 2021). The study in broad terms: The SMART-Seq v4 Ultra Low Input RNA kit was used to prepare libraries from fractions with low cell numbers. Two healthy male donors, one aged 18 to 30 and one aged 30 to 40 years, were included in the cohort. To follow T-cell clones before and after primary and booster YFV17D yellow fever vaccination, bulk TCR alpha and beta repertoires were sequenced over time. Blood was drawn at multiple timepoints before and after primary and secondary immunization, with bulk PBMC replicates and cell subsets isolated.

TCR cDNA was synthesized by 5'RACE template switching, which introduced a universal primer site and unique molecular identifiers. Priming for cDNA synthesis came from both the TCR alpha and TCR beta constant segments. Libraries were amplified in two PCR steps, with sample barcodes and sequencing adapters added in the second step. Sequencing of the libraries was done on either Illumina HiSeq 2500 (2x100 bp) or NovaSeq (2x150 bp). On the study's bioinformatics: MIGEC was used to demultiplex reads and collapse the reads into UMI consensus sequences, and MiXCR was used for V(D)J alignment. Vaccine-responding clonotypes were identified with edgeR using replicate PBMC samples, with FDR below 0.01 and a log2 fold change above 5 up to day 15 being required. Bulk clonotypes were assigned CD4 or CD8 identity according to which sequenced CD4 or CD8 repertoire held them at higher abundance. Using fastp trimming at Q25 and MiXCR clonotype assembly, TCRdb reanalyzed the public sequencing data and kept in-frame beta chains. Identical CDR3 proteins give one entry, which carries the most common genes and DNA. These V and J calls derive from TCRdb rather than the authors' analysis. This sample gives 450,000 to 650,000 distinct CDR3 sequences in total; approximately 13% of them show up just once. The top ten clones comprise over 12% of the sample.

This specimen's treatment or condition label, per the study, means: live attenuated yellow fever vaccine strain. Two biological replicates of bulk PBMCs were collected at each blood-draw timepoint. PBMCs were isolated from peripheral blood using a standard Ficoll-Paque protocol. TriZol was used to extract RNA from bulk PBMCs, CD4 and CD8 fractions, and dextramer-positive and dextramer-negative fractions. Study-wide conclusions, independent of this receptor: A small share of clonotypes was detected in both CD4 and CD8 compartments, with the overlap likely arising from convergent recombination. After the booster, most clones that had expanded after primary vaccination were detected again (around 95% of CD4 and around nine tenths of CD8), suggesting broad maintenance of memory. Only two donors were included in the study, so the extent to which the findings can be generalized is limited. The secondary T-cell response was found to be weaker but faster than the primary response, with a peak reached on day 5 rather than on day 15. FACS-sorted repertoires could contain abundant contaminating clonotypes from the bulk population, so computational filtering was required.

This sequence was found in a man aged 30 to 45 who received the YFV17D yellow fever vaccine. Sequenced material: PBMCs, taken on the day of the yellow fever booster vaccination.

The nucleotides read TGTGCCAGCAGTTCCGCTAGCGGGAGGGGACGCACAGATACGCAGTATTTT. This sequence encodes CASSSASGRGRTDTQYF. Recombination connected TRBV6-2 or TRBV6-3 to TRBJ2-3, with 12 junctional bases fitting TRBD2. CDR1 and CDR2 are drawn from the germline V gene: MNHEY, SVGEGT. The CDR3 spans 17 residues, from the cysteine through the phenylalanine. Here the CDR3 DNA is all that survives: 51 bases in frame from base 1. The germline V and J ends show losses of 4 bases and 1 base respectively, and no gene match explains 6 bases of the junction.